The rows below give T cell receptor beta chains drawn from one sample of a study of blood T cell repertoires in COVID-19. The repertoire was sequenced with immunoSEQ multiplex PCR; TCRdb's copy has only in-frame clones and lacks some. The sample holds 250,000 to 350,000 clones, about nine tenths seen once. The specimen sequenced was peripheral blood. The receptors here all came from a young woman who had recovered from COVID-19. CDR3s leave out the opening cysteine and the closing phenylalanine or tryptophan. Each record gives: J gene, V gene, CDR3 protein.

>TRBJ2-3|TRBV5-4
ASSLTTSGGDTQY
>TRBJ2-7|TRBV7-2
ASSLGLAGYEQY
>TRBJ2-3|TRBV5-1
ASSFAGTSPTDTQY
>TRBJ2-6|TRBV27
ASSLFASGGRSGANVLT
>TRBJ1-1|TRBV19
ASRGRAMNTEAF
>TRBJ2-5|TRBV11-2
ASSSDRGQETQY
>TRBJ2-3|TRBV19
ASWTGDSSTDTQY
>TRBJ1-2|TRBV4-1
ASRKGGAEGYT
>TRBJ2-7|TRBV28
ASSLMTGGSEQY
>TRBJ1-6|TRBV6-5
ASRFYLYTGSPLH
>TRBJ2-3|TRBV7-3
ASSPRRTTRTDTQY
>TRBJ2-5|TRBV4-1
ASSQGGLATETQY
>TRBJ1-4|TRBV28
ASKTDHPEKLF